A selection of T cell receptor beta chains follows, all from one sample in a study of cytomegalovirus exposure and HLA in healthy donors. Sequencing was performed with immunoSEQ multiplex PCR; in TCRdb, only in-frame clones are kept and a portion is missing. This sample yields some 120,000 clones, of which roughly two thirds are seen a single time; 1.5% to 2% belongs to the top ten. Source material: PBMCs. Receptors originate from a man aged 25 to 45 in good health and CMV-seropositive. CDR3s include the opening cysteine and the closing phenylalanine or tryptophan. A D gene is named only where the DNA matches it firmly. Only some rows state a clone size, as once, few, many or a class for expanded clones.

V	D	J	size	CDR3	DNA
TRBV29-1	NA	TRBJ2-3	NA	CSVVKAGERTDTQYF	TGCAGCGTTGTTAAGGCAGGGGAGCGGACAGATACGCAGTATTTT
TRBV10-3	TRBD2	TRBJ2-5	NA	CAISDGRAGGETQYF	TGTGCCATCAGTGACGGGAGGGCAGGCGGAGAGACCCAGTACTTC
TRBV28	TRBD2	TRBJ2-1	once	CASSRLAGGYDNEQFF	TGTGCCAGCAGTAGACTAGCGGGAGGGTATGACAATGAGCAGTTCTTC
TRBV10-3	TRBD2	TRBJ2-3	NA	CATAERGATDAQYF	TGTGCCACCGCAGAGCGGGGGGCAACAGATGCGCAGTATTTT
TRBV5-1	TRBD1	TRBJ1-1	NA	CASTTQGATEAFF	TGCGCCAGCACTACACAGGGGGCCACTGAAGCTTTCTTT
TRBV7-6	TRBD1	TRBJ2-1	few	CASTVRTGPYNEQFF	TGTGCCAGCACCGTTAGGACAGGACCCTACAATGAGCAGTTCTTC
TRBV27	TRBD1	TRBJ2-7	NA	CASSPPGQGRYEQYF	TGTGCCAGCAGCCCGCCGGGACAGGGGCGCTACGAGCAGTACTTC
TRBV15	TRBD1	TRBJ1-4	NA	CATSRWTGGRSEKLFF	TGTGCCACCAGCAGATGGACAGGGGGCCGGAGTGAAAAACTGTTTTTT
TRBV11-3	NA	TRBJ2-3	NA	CASSLTRGSDTQYF	TGTGCCAGCAGCTTGACTAGGGGATCAGATACGCAGTATTTT
TRBV5-1	NA	TRBJ1-2	NA	CASSPYGVYGYTF	TGCGCCAGCAGCCCCTACGGGGTCTATGGCTACACCTTC
TRBV29-1	NA	TRBJ2-7	NA	CSVVRGIEQYF	TGCAGCGTTGTCCGCGGGATCGAGCAGTACTTC
TRBV15	TRBD2	TRBJ2-2	NA	CATSSLPGLAGPGRTGELFF	TGTGCCACCAGCAGTCTTCCCGGACTAGCGGGGCCGGGTCGCACCGGGGAGCTGTTTTTT
TRBV6-6	TRBD2	TRBJ2-3	NA	CASSAGTSGLQYF	TGTGCCAGCAGTGCCGGGACTAGCGGGTTGCAGTATTTT
TRBV19	NA	TRBJ2-5	NA	CASSIPGVQETQYF	TGTGCCAGTAGTATCCCAGGGGTACAAGAGACCCAGTACTTC
TRBV29-1	TRBD1	TRBJ1-1	NA	CSVRRTGHTEAFF	TGCAGCGTTAGAAGGACAGGGCACACTGAAGCTTTCTTT
TRBV11-2	TRBD2	TRBJ2-1	NA	CASSLPGLAGYNEQFF	TGTGCCAGCAGCTTACCGGGACTAGCGGGTTACAATGAGCAGTTCTTC
TRBV7-9	TRBD2	TRBJ2-1	NA	CASSLMGGTSGIYEQFF	TGTGCCAGCAGCTTAATGGGTGGGACTAGCGGGATCTATGAGCAGTTCTTC
TRBV4-3	NA	TRBJ2-7	NA	CAVPLAICYEQYF	TGCGCCGTACCTTTAGCTATTTGCTACGAGCAGTACTTC
TRBV19	NA	TRBJ2-3	NA	CASSIGWTQYF	TGTGCCAGTAGTATCGGGTGGACGCAGTATTTT
TRBV29-1	NA	TRBJ1-2	NA	CSVVDMNYGYTF	TGCAGCGTCGTGGACATGAACTATGGCTACACCTTC
TRBV28	TRBD2	TRBJ2-1	NA	CASRRETLNNEQFF	TGTGCCAGCAGGCGGGAGACTCTGAACAATGAGCAGTTCTTC
TRBV4-3	TRBD1	TRBJ1-5	NA	CASSQDPWTGDQPQHF	TGCGCCAGCAGCCAAGATCCCTGGACAGGGGATCAGCCCCAGCATTTT
TRBV11-2	NA	TRBJ2-1	NA	CASSPFVVAFGNEQFF	TGTGCCAGCAGTCCATTTGTGGTAGCTTTTGGGAATGAGCAGTTCTTC
TRBV6-4	TRBD1	TRBJ1-2	NA	CASRLRDRWNYGYTF	TGTGCCAGCAGACTCCGGGACAGGTGGAACTATGGCTACACCTTC
TRBV28	TRBD1	TRBJ1-2	few	CASRHRTGVAYGYTF	TGTGCCAGCAGACACAGGACAGGGGTGGCCTATGGCTACACCTTC
TRBV10-3	NA	TRBJ1-2	few	CAISESRQDYGYTF	TGTGCCATCAGTGAGTCTCGACAGGACTATGGCTACACCTTC
TRBV23-1	TRBD1	TRBJ2-2	once	CASSQSRYRGVTGELFF	TGCGCCAGCAGTCAATCGCGCTACAGGGGAGTGACCGGGGAGCTGTTTTTT
TRBV4-3	NA	TRBJ2-3	NA	CASSQERDTQYF	TGCGCCAGCAGCCAAGAGAGGGATACGCAGTATTTT
TRBV7-2	TRBD2	TRBJ2-3	NA	CASAFGREITDTQYF	TGTGCCAGCGCTTTTGGGCGGGAGATCACAGATACGCAGTATTTT
TRBV5-1	NA	TRBJ2-7	NA	CASSLELIAYEQYF	TGCGCCAGCAGCTTGGAACTCATAGCCTACGAGCAGTACTTC
TRBV4-2	TRBD2	TRBJ2-1	few	CASSQDDSGRANEQFF	TGTGCCAGCAGCCAAGATGATAGCGGGAGGGCCAATGAGCAGTTCTTC
TRBV16	NA	TRBJ2-1	NA	CASSPHLTETYNEQFF	TGTGCCAGCAGTCCTCACTTGACAGAAACCTACAATGAGCAGTTCTTC
TRBV28	NA	TRBJ2-4	NA	CASSFEGHIQYF	TGTGCCAGCAGTTTTGAGGGCCACATTCAGTACTTC
TRBV11-2	NA	TRBJ2-7	NA	CASSDQYRGAEEQYF	TGTGCCAGCAGTGATCAATACCGGGGGGCGGAAGAGCAGTACTTC
TRBV15	TRBD2	TRBJ2-1	NA	CATSGGLAGGNEQFF	TGTGCCACCAGCGGAGGACTAGCGGGGGGTAATGAGCAGTTCTTC
TRBV25-1	NA	TRBJ2-1	NA	CASSEYGPAAGHEQFF	TGTGCCAGCAGTGAATATGGCCCGGCCGCAGGGCATGAGCAGTTCTTC
TRBV13	NA	TRBJ1-1	NA	CASSLVRTEAFF	TGTGCCAGCAGCTTAGTCCGGACTGAAGCTTTCTTT
TRBV14	TRBD1	TRBJ1-2	NA	CASSGDRGPVPSYGYTF	TGTGCCAGCAGCGGTGACAGGGGCCCAGTCCCAAGCTATGGCTACACCTTC
TRBV30	TRBD1	TRBJ2-7	NA	CAWSVMGQPGRVQYF	TGTGCCTGGAGTGTAATGGGACAGCCAGGTAGGGTGCAGTACTTC
TRBV13	NA	TRBJ1-2	NA	CASSLGLGGYGYTF	TGTGCCAGCAGCTTAGGCCTGGGGGGATATGGCTACACCTTC
TRBV30	TRBD1	TRBJ2-7	NA	CAWHPGGKTYEQYF	TGTGCCTGGCATCCAGGGGGCAAGACCTACGAGCAGTACTTC
TRBV7-9	TRBD1	TRBJ1-4	NA	CASSPRTGATNEKLFF	TGTGCCAGCAGCCCCCGGACAGGGGCAACTAATGAAAAACTGTTTTTT
TRBV4-3	NA	TRBJ2-3	NA	CASSQDWRGLSDTQYF	TGCGCCAGCAGCCAAGATTGGAGGGGACTTTCGGATACGCAGTATTTT
TRBV27	TRBD1	TRBJ2-7	NA	CASSPRDSSYEQYF	TGTGCCAGCAGTCCCCGGGACAGCTCCTACGAGCAGTACTTC
TRBV6-1	NA	TRBJ2-5	few	CASSEAGGTLGETQYF	TGTGCCAGCAGTGAAGCAGGCGGGACGCTGGGAGAGACCCAGTACTTC
TRBV19	NA	TRBJ1-3	NA	CASTQKYHSGNTIYF	TGTGCCAGTACACAGAAGTACCACTCTGGAAACACCATATATTTT
TRBV6-1	NA	TRBJ2-1	few	CATNLAGRPNEQFF	TGTGCCACGAACCTCGCGGGACGACCCAATGAGCAGTTCTTC
TRBV6-6	NA	TRBJ2-5	NA	CASSYLGRGGTQYF	TGTGCCAGCAGTTATTTAGGGAGAGGGGGGACCCAGTACTTC
TRBV6-6	NA	TRBJ2-1	NA	CASSSTGRTYNEQFF	TGTGCCAGCAGTTCTACAGGACGAACCTACAATGAGCAGTTCTTC
TRBV5-1	TRBD1	TRBJ1-2	NA	CASSFLGQGAVDGYTF	TGCGCCAGCAGCTTTCTCGGACAGGGGGCCGTCGATGGCTACACCTTC
TRBV9	TRBD1	TRBJ1-5	NA	CASSVIRQGVLGHQPQHF	TGTGCCAGCAGCGTAATCAGACAGGGGGTCCTGGGGCATCAGCCCCAGCATTTT
TRBV28	NA	TRBJ2-7	NA	CASSNGIRGYYEQYF	TGTGCCAGCAGTAACGGAATTAGGGGCTACTACGAGCAGTACTTC
TRBV5-1	NA	TRBJ2-1	NA	CASSPQGASAINEQFF	TGCGCCAGCAGTCCCCAAGGGGCTAGCGCAATCAATGAGCAGTTCTTC
TRBV28	TRBD1	TRBJ2-5	NA	CASRATGESETQYF	TGTGCCAGCAGAGCGACAGGGGAGTCGGAGACCCAGTACTTC
TRBV5-1	TRBD1	TRBJ2-7	NA	CASRRDRGQSYYEQYF	TGCGCCAGCAGACGGGACAGGGGACAATCCTACTACGAGCAGTACTTC
TRBV9	NA	TRBJ1-1	NA	CASSVISDTEAFF	TGTGCCAGCAGCGTTATCTCGGACACTGAAGCTTTCTTT
TRBV6-5	TRBD1	TRBJ1-1	few	CASRDRGRGNTEAFF	TGTGCCAGCAGGGACAGGGGGCGAGGAAACACTGAAGCTTTCTTT
TRBV7-2	NA	TRBJ2-5	NA	CASSLVLETQYF	TGTGCCAGCAGCTTAGTTCTAGAGACCCAGTACTTC
TRBV7-2	NA	TRBJ2-7	once	CASSHQGGISKEQYF	TGTGCCAGCAGCCACCAGGGGGGCATTTCGAAGGAGCAGTACTTC
TRBV28	TRBD2	TRBJ2-2	NA	CASSTWTSGDTGELFF	TGTGCCAGCAGTACGTGGACTAGCGGCGACACCGGGGAGCTGTTTTTT